Shown below are 10 T cell receptor beta chains from a single sample sequenced in a study of blood T cell repertoires in COVID-19. TCRdb's table, derived via immunoSEQ multiplex PCR, lists solely in-frame clones and lacks some. The table has 380,000 or so clones, approximately 90% seen once. Sequencing was carried out using PBMCs or T cells enriched from blood (not recorded which). Every receptor here comes from a young woman with acute COVID-19.

This clone has more than one count but fewer than ten. This sample includes further DNA sequences coding for the same CDR3. The CDR3 loop is CASSSGGDYNEQFF. The CDR3 DNA reads as TGTGCCAGTAGTTCGGGGGGGGATTACAATGAGCAGTTCTTC. The V and J genes are TRBV19 and TRBJ2-1; TRBD2 agrees at 8 bases. V lost 5 bases and J lost 4; bases outside the gene matches: 4. The CDR3 has 14 amino acids. Germline V gene lookup returns CDR1 LNHDA and CDR2 SQIVND (reference sequence). Supplemented by reference TRBV19 and TRBJ2-1, the full variable domain reads DGGITQSPKYLFRKEGQNVTLSCEQNLNHDAMYWYRQDPGQGLRLIYYSQIVNDFQKGDIAEGYSVSREKKESFPLTVTSAQKNPTAFYLCASSSGGDYNEQFFGPGTRLTVL.

This clone was observed a single time. The genes are TRBV7-2 and TRBJ2-7, with 9 bases fitting TRBD2. The V gene end was trimmed by 1 base and the J gene end by 6 bases; junction bases not matched to a gene: 4. The CDR3 runs 14 residues. From germline, CDR1 is SGHTA and CDR2 FQGNSA. This CDR3 reads CASSLGGTSIEQYF. CDR3 nucleotides: TGTGCCAGCAGCTTAGGAGGGACTAGCATCGAGCAGTACTTC. The entire variable domain, with the rest obtained from reference TRBV7-2 and TRBJ2-7, is as follows: GAGVSQSPSNKVTEKGKDVELRCDPISGHTALYWYRQSLGQGLEFLIYFQGNSAPDKSGLPSDRFSAERTGGSVSTLTIQRTQQEDSAVYLCASSLGGTSIEQYFGPGTRLTVT.

This clone was counted a few times. V and J are TRBV2 and TRBJ1-4; D possibly corresponds to TRBD1 (6 bases). Germline lookup yields CDR1 SNHLY and CDR2 FYNNEI. This CDR3 has 15 residues. The V end lost 4 bases, the J end lost 7 bases, and 16 bases lay between the germline ends. CDR3 nucleotide sequence: TGTGCCAGCAGTGCTGACAGGACGGTGGTTGAAAAACTGTTTTTT. It yields the protein CASSADRTVVEKLFF.

The genes are TRBV5-6 and TRBJ1-6; 7 bases are shared with TRBD1. Germline values: CDR1 SGHDT, CDR2 YYEEEE. Trimming cost V 4 bases and J 0 bases; bases outside gene matches: 4. The CDR3 sequence is 16 residues long. CDR3 in amino acids: CASSDRDSSYNSPLHF. DNA for the CDR3: TGTGCCAGCAGCGACAGGGACAGCTCCTATAATTCACCCCTCCACTTT.

Notes on this clone: The same CDR3 also results from other DNA sequences found in this sample. The CDR3 sequence is CASSGGQGYNSPLHF. The CDR3 DNA is TGTGCCAGCAGTGGAGGCCAGGGCTATAATTCACCCCTCCACTTT. The chain joins TRBV2 to TRBJ1-6, with D possibly being TRBD1 (5 bases). Trimming shortened V by 4 bases and J by 3 bases, and 10 bases separated the two germline ends. The germline V gene has CDR1 SNHLY and CDR2 FYNNEI. The CDR3 is made up of 15 amino acids. Looking up the rest from reference TRBV2 and TRBJ1-6 gives the full variable domain: EPEVTQTPSHQVTQMGQEVILRCVPISNHLYFYWYRQILGQKVEFLVSFYNNEISEKSEIFDDQFSVERPDGSNFTLKIRSTKLEDSAMYFCASSGGQGYNSPLHFGNGTRLTVT.

This clone is a singleton in its sample. This chain uses TRBV30 with TRBJ1-5; possible D gene TRBD1, 5 bases. Germline CDR1 and CDR2: GTSNPN and SVGIG (reference sequence). V lost 1 base and J lost 0, with 13 bases in between. This CDR3 comprises 16 residues. The CDR3, as DNA: TGTGCCTGGAGTGCGCGGGGGGATCTTAGCAATCAGCCCCAGCATTTT. Its translation is CAWSARGDLSNQPQHF.

The V gene is TRBV30, the J gene TRBJ1-2; a possible D gene is TRBD1 (5 bases). Germline loops: CDR1 GTSNPN, CDR2 SVGIG (reference sequence). V lost 4 bases to trimming and J lost 3 bases, with 9 bases between them. The CDR3 is made up of 12 amino acids. CDR3 sequence (DNA): TGTGCCTGGACTGGGGCAGACTATGGCTACACCTTC. Its protein is CAWTGADYGYTF.

This sequence joins TRBV30 and TRBJ1-1, with D perhaps matching TRBD1 (6 bases). V gave up 4 bases and J gave up 5 bases, with 14 bases separating them. CDR3 length: 13 amino acids. Germline-derived CDR1 and CDR2 are GTSNPN and SVGIG (reference sequence). The CDR3 protein is CAWIGQGYTEAFF. CDR3 DNA sequence: TGTGCCTGGATTGGGCAGGGGTATACTGAAGCTTTCTTT. Full variable domain (outside the CDR3, taken from reference TRBV30 and TRBJ1-1): SQTIHQWPATLVQPVGSPLSLECTVEGTSNPNLYWYRQAAGRGLQLLFYSVGIGQISSEVPQNLSASRPQDRQFILSSKKLLLSDSGFYLCAWIGQGYTEAFFGQGTRLTVV.

The V call is TRBV3-1 (or the pseudogene TRBV3-2), the J call TRBJ2-3, with TRBD2 matching 10 bases. Germline CDR1 is LGHDT and CDR2 is YNNKEL (reference sequence). V dropped 1 base and J dropped 4; count of bases not matched to a gene: 17. The CDR3 contains 20 residues. DNA for the CDR3: TGTGCCAGCAGCCAAGCTCTCGCTAGCGGGGGCCCTCAAGGACCAGATACGCAGTATTTT. Its translation is CASSQALASGGPQGPDTQYF.

The V gene is TRBV7-3, the J gene TRBJ2-1; D is unclear. This CDR3 is built from 13 residues. The germline CDR1 and CDR2 sequences are SGHTA and FQGTGA. Trimming took 3 bases from V and 9 from J, leaving 12 bases between them. The CDR3 DNA is TGTGCCAGCAGCTTCCCGCCATACGGTGAGCAGTTCTTC. This encodes CASSFPPYGEQFF.